A selection of T cell receptor beta chains follows, all from one sample in a study of sequential checkpoint blockade in melanoma. Sequenced by immunoSEQ multiplex PCR; TCRdb stores in-frame clones only, minus some. The sample lists 18,000 or so clones, roughly 66% occurring once. Material: CD8+ T cells sorted from blood (inferred from file names), obtained from a patient given nivolumab and ipilimumab in sequence. The receptors come from a human donor with melanoma. Each CDR3 is given with its conserved first and last residue. The order of the fields is D gene, V gene, J gene, clone size, CDR3 DNA, CDR3 protein. The D gene is left open where the match is weak. Some rows have no size entry. The others give once, few or many, or a class for an expanded clone.

>NA|TRBV7-9|TRBJ2-3|NA
TGTGCCAGCAGCACGCGACGTGGGCCCACAGATACGCAGTATTTT
CASSTRRGPTDTQYF
>TRBD1|TRBV5-6|TRBJ1-1|few
TGTGCCAGCAGCCCATCAACAGGGGGGGGGAACACTGAAGCTTTCTTT
CASSPSTGGGNTEAFF
>NA|TRBV7-9|TRBJ2-1|NA
TGTGCCAGCAGCCCAGAATCCTACAATGAGCAGTTCTTC
CASSPESYNEQFF
>NA|TRBV29-1|TRBJ2-7|NA
TGCAGCGTTGCATCGGTTTGGGGGGGCGGGGAGGTCGAGCAGTACTTC
CSVASVWGGGEVEQYF
>TRBD2|TRBV27|TRBJ2-7|NA
TGTGCCAGCAGACAATCGACTAGCAGCTACGAGCAGTACTTC
CASRQSTSSYEQYF
>TRBD1|TRBV4-1|TRBJ1-4|once
TGCGCCAGCAGCCAGCCGGGACAGGGGTGGGTTAATGAAAAACTGTTTTTT
CASSQPGQGWVNEKLFF
>NA|TRBV6-6|TRBJ2-7|NA
TGTGCCAGCAGTTACGGGCAGTCGTACGAGCAGTACTTC
CASSYGQSYEQYF
>TRBD2|TRBV10-1|TRBJ2-2|NA
TGCGCCAGCAGTGAGTATGGAATAGCGGGAGAGTCCGGGGAGCTGTTTTTT
CASSEYGIAGESGELFF
>NA|TRBV10-3|TRBJ1-3|NA
TGTGCCATCAGTGACCTTGGACAGAGCTCTGGAAACACCATATATTTT
CAISDLGQSSGNTIYF
>TRBD1|TRBV7-8|TRBJ2-5|NA
TGTGCCAGCAGCTCCGTCTCGGGGACAGGTTGGGTTGGGGAGACCCAGTACTTC
CASSSVSGTGWVGETQYF
>NA|TRBV4-1|TRBJ2-2|NA
TGCGCCAGCAGCCAAGAGGGACACGCGAACACCGGGGAGCTGTTTTTT
CASSQEGHANTGELFF
>NA|TRBV16|TRBJ1-2|NA
TGTGCCAGCAGCCAATCCACAGTGAACGGCTACACCTTC
CASSQSTVNGYTF
>NA|TRBV28|TRBJ1-2|NA
TGTGCCAGCAGCTCGGGGATGTCCTATGGCTACACCTTC
CASSSGMSYGYTF
>TRBD1|TRBV9|TRBJ1-3|NA
TGTGCCAGCAGCTCAACAGGGGCCGGTGGAAACACCATATATTTT
CASSSTGAGGNTIYF
>NA|TRBV7-3|TRBJ1-1|NA
TGTGCCAGCAGCTTAAGTGGCAGGGGCGGCACTGAAGCTTTCTTT
CASSLSGRGGTEAFF
>TRBD1|TRBV4-3|TRBJ2-7|NA
TGCGCCAGCAGCCAAAGCGTGACAGGGTACTACGAGCAGTACTTC
CASSQSVTGYYEQYF
>NA|TRBV5-6|TRBJ1-5|few
TGTGCCAGCAGCTATTACAATCAGCCCCAGCATTTT
CASSYYNQPQHF
>NA|TRBV9|TRBJ2-2|NA
TGTGCCAGCAGCCCCCGACAGTACACCGGGGAGCTGTTTTTT
CASSPRQYTGELFF
>TRBD1|TRBV7-2|TRBJ2-7|NA
TGTGCCAGCAGCTATTGGACAGGGGACGAGCAGTACTTC
CASSYWTGDEQYF
>TRBD2|TRBV7-9|TRBJ2-3|NA
TGTGCCAGCAGCTTCACGGGACTAGCATTTTTCATGGATACGCAGTATTTT
CASSFTGLAFFMDTQYF
>NA|TRBV5-1|TRBJ1-2|NA
TGCGCCAGCAGCTTGGCGGGGGCTAACTATGGCTACACCTTC
CASSLAGANYGYTF
>NA|TRBV5-1|TRBJ1-2|NA
TGCGCCAGCAGGCCTTCAGGGCTCTATGGCTACACCTTC
CASRPSGLYGYTF
>NA|TRBV2|TRBJ1-2|once
TGTGCCAGCAGCCTATTCACAGGGAACGGCTACACCTTC
CASSLFTGNGYTF
>TRBD1|TRBV6-5|TRBJ1-1|NA
TGTGCCAGCAGCTCGGACAGGTACACTGAAGCTTTCTTT
CASSSDRYTEAFF
>TRBD1|TRBV7-3|TRBJ1-6|NA
TGTGCCAGCAGCTACACCGGGACAGGGGGTTCACCCCTCCACTTT
CASSYTGTGGSPLHF
>NA|TRBV27|TRBJ1-1|NA
TGTGCCAGCGGAGGCAGGGGAGATTGGACTGAAGCTTTCTTT
CASGGRGDWTEAFF
>TRBD2|TRBV6-1|TRBJ2-3|NA
TGTGCCAGCAGTGAAGAAATAGCGGGAGCGGCAGATACGCAGTATTTT
CASSEEIAGAADTQYF
>NA|TRBV6-5|TRBJ2-7|medium-sized
TGTGCCAGCAGTTTCCGTTACGCAGCCTACGAGCAGTACTTC
CASSFRYAAYEQYF
>NA|TRBV21-1|TRBJ2-1|NA
TGTGCCAGCAGCAAAGGGTCCGGGCTGCCTAGCGGGGATTCCTACAATGAGCAGTTCTTC
CASSKGSGLPSGDSYNEQFF
>TRBD1|TRBV6-6|TRBJ1-2|few
TGTGCCAGCAGTACCAGGACAGGAAGGGCGGCTGGCTACACCTTC
CASSTRTGRAAGYTF
>NA|TRBV27|TRBJ2-7|few
TGTGCCAGCAGCTGCTGGCCGGTCCAGGGGGGCCACGAGCAGTACTTC
CASSCWPVQGGHEQYF
>TRBD2|TRBV19|TRBJ2-2|once
TGTGCCAGTTCTTTAGCGGGAGTAGGGACCGGGGAGCTGTTTTTT
CASSLAGVGTGELFF
>NA|TRBV9|TRBJ2-3|NA
TGTGCCAGCAGCCCCTTAGGGGGGGGGCCGCGCACAGATACGCAGTATTTT
CASSPLGGGPRTDTQYF
>TRBD1|TRBV27|TRBJ2-5|NA
TGTGCCAGCAGTTTAGTTTGGGGGACAGGGGAGACCCAGTACTTC
CASSLVWGTGETQYF
>TRBD1|TRBV5-1|TRBJ2-2|NA
TGCGCCAGCAGCTTCCTTGGACAGGGGGCGAACACCGGGGAGCTGTTTTTT
CASSFLGQGANTGELFF
>NA|TRBV15|TRBJ1-6|few
TGTGCCACCAGCTCCCGCAGGGGAAATTCACCCCTCCACTTT
CATSSRRGNSPLHF
>TRBD1|TRBV5-1|TRBJ2-1|NA
TGCGCCAGCGTCCCCACCGAGACAGGGGGCAATGAGCAGTTCTTC
CASVPTETGGNEQFF
>TRBD1|TRBV5-1|TRBJ2-7|NA
TGCGCCAGCAGTTATACAGGGGGCCCCTACGAGCAGTACTTC
CASSYTGGPYEQYF
>NA|TRBV4-1|TRBJ1-1|NA
TGCGCCAGCAGCCCAGGGAACACTGAAGCTTTCTTT
CASSPGNTEAFF
>TRBD2|TRBV28|TRBJ2-7|NA
TGTGCCAGCACATTGTGGGGGGGGAGCTCCTACGAGCAGTACTTC
CASTLWGGSSYEQYF
>NA|TRBV5-6|TRBJ1-1|NA
TGTGCCAGCAGCTTGGGAACAGGTGAAGCTTTCTTT
CASSLGTGEAFF
>TRBD1|TRBV9|TRBJ1-2|NA
TGTGCCAGCAGCGGGTCCGGGACAGTCTATGGCTACACCTTC
CASSGSGTVYGYTF
>NA|TRBV19|TRBJ1-2|NA
TGTGCCAGTAGTATAATCGGGGTCCCCTATGGCTACACCTTC
CASSIIGVPYGYTF
>TRBD1|TRBV2|TRBJ1-4|NA
TGTGCCAGCAGTGTCGGGACAGGGGCCGGTAATGAAAAACTGTTTTTT
CASSVGTGAGNEKLFF
>TRBD1|TRBV9|TRBJ2-7|NA
TGTGCCAGCAGCTCGACAGGGGAACAGTACTTC
CASSSTGEQYF
>NA|TRBV4-1|TRBJ1-3|NA
TGCGCCAGCAGCCAAGACGGGACAAAGCAAGAGTACGGAAACACCATATATTTT
CASSQDGTKQEYGNTIYF
>NA|TRBV4-2|TRBJ1-2|NA
TGTGCCAGCAGCCAAATGCCCAGACAGACCGACTATGGCTACACCTTC
CASSQMPRQTDYGYTF
>TRBD1|TRBV5-1|TRBJ2-7|NA
TGCGCCAGCGGCCCCGGGGACAGCGCATACGAGCAGTACTTC
CASGPGDSAYEQYF
>TRBD1|TRBV19|TRBJ2-1|NA
TGTGCCAGTAGTCTAGGGACAGGGGGTCCAAGCTCCTACAATGAGCAGTTCTTC
CASSLGTGGPSSYNEQFF